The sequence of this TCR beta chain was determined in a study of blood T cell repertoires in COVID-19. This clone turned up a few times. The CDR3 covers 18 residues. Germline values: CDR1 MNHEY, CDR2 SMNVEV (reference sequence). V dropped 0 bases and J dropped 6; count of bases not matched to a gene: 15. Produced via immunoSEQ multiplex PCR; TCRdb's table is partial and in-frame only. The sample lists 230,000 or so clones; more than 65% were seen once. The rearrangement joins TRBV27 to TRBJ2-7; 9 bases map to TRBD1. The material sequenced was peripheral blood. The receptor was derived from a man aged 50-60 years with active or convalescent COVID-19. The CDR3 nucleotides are TGTGCCAGCAGTTTATCGATGTGGCTGGGACAGGGTTTCGGCGAGCAGTACTTC. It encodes CASSLSMWLGQGFGEQYF.